One sample yielded the 4 T cell receptor beta chains listed below, sequenced in a study of blood T cell repertoires in COVID-19. Only in-frame clones appear in the TCRdb table, and some are missing; sequencing was by immunoSEQ multiplex PCR. The top ten clones hold around 2% of a sample with under 300,000 clones, approximately 80% of them seen once. Specimen: peripheral blood. These receptors all come from a man in his forties who had recovered from COVID-19.

The V gene is TRBV7-2, the J gene TRBJ1-1; TRBD1 agrees at 9 bases. The trim removed 3 bases at V and 7 bases at J, leaving 3 bases unmatched. From germline, CDR1 is SGHTA and CDR2 FQGNSA. The CDR3 extends over 13 amino acids. The CDR3 reads CASSFGTGIEAFF. CDR3 nucleotides: TGTGCCAGCAGCTTTGGGACAGGGATTGAAGCTTTCTTT.

V is TRBV5-5 and J is TRBJ2-7, with D unresolved. Germline lookup yields CDR1 SGHKS and CDR2 YYEKEE (reference sequence). The CDR3 covers 11 residues. Trimming shortened V by 2 bases and J by 3 bases, and 3 bases separated the two germline ends. The DNA for the CDR3 is TGTGCCAGCAGCTTACACTACGAGCAGTACTTC. Translation: CASSLHYEQYF.

The rearrangement uses TRBV5-1 and TRBJ1-1; D is unclear. The V and J ends lost 2 bases and 0 bases respectively, with 8 bases between them. The CDR3 spans 14 residues. Germline V gives CDR1 SGHRS, CDR2 YFSETQ. The CDR3 DNA reads as TGCGCCAGCAGCTTTGACAACTTGAACACTGAAGCTTTCTTT. It yields the protein CASSFDNLNTEAFF.

This clone has a single count. This sequence joins TRBV11-3 and TRBJ2-5; maybe TRBD2 (6 bases). The CDR3 covers 14 residues. Trimming removed 5 bases at V and 1 base at J, with 11 bases between. The germline V gene has CDR1 SGHNT and CDR2 YENEEA. The CDR3 is CASSRTSSQETQYF. The DNA for the CDR3 is TGTGCCAGCAGCCGTACTAGCTCCCAAGAGACCCAGTACTTC. The variable domain in full, with the rest retrieved from reference TRBV11-3 and TRBJ2-5, is EAGVVQSPRYKIIEKKQPVAFWCNPISGHNTLYWYLQNLGQGPELLIRYENEEAVDDSQLPKDRFSAERLKGVDSTLKIQPAELGDSAVYLCASSRTSSQETQYFGPGTRLLVL.